Presented here are 12 T cell receptor beta chains from one specimen sequenced in a study of lymphopenia after photon versus proton radiotherapy. This table comes from immunoSEQ multiplex PCR, and its TCRdb copy is limited to in-frame clones, with some not included. Among some 30,000 clones listed, approximately 88% were seen once. The material sequenced was peripheral blood, taken from a patient treated with proton-based radiotherapy. Receptors were obtained from a woman aged 60-75 years with cholangiocarcinoma. Some clones in this sample may be carry-over from other donors' samples.

The J gene is TRBJ2-3, the V gene TRBV7-2, with 7 bases aligning to TRBD2. The CDR3 has 15 amino acids. Trimming cost V 5 bases and J 4 bases; bases outside gene matches: 9. The V gene's germline CDR1 is SGHTA and CDR2 FQGNSA. The CDR3 DNA is TGTGCCAGCAGCACCTCAGCGGGATGGGCAGATACGCAGTATTTT. This translates into CASSTSAGWADTQYF.

The chain carries TRBV7-9 and TRBJ2-7; a possible D gene is TRBD1 (6 bases). V was cut by 2 bases and J by 2 bases, with 10 bases left in between. The CDR3 runs to 14 residues. Looked up from germline, CDR1 is SEHNR and CDR2 is FQNEAQ (reference sequence). The CDR3 reads CASSLMGATYEQYF. The CDR3 DNA is TGTGCCAGCAGCTTAATGGGGGCCACCTACGAGCAGTACTTC. The full variable domain, rest sourced from reference TRBV7-9 and TRBJ2-7, is DTGVSQNPRHKITKRGQNVTFRCDPISEHNRLYWYRQTLGQGPEFLTYFQNEAQLEKSRLLSDRFSAERPKGSFSTLEIQRTEQGDSAMYLCASSLMGATYEQYFGPGTRLTVT.

DNA of the CDR3: TGTGCCAGCTCACCACCCGGTATAGGGACGGATAGCAATCAGCCCCAGCATTTT. This encodes CASSPPGIGTDSNQPQHF. The chain recombines TRBV18 with TRBJ1-5, with D maybe TRBD1 (5 bases). Trimming pared 0 bases from V and 0 bases from J, leaving 15 bases between. The CDR3 runs to 18 residues. Germline V lookup: CDR1 KGHSH, CDR2 LQKENI.

The chain is built from TRBV9 and TRBJ2-4; perhaps TRBD2 as D (5 bases). Germline V gives CDR1 SGDLS, CDR2 YYNGEE. V was clipped by 6 bases and J by 6 bases, with 22 bases between them. The CDR3 runs 16 residues. CDR3 DNA sequence: TGTGCCAGCAACCATAATACAGTTTTCGGAGGAAACATTCAGTACTTC. Protein product: CASNHNTVFGGNIQYF.

This chain joins TRBV7-3 and TRBJ2-3; D is undetermined. The germline V gene has CDR1 SGHTA and CDR2 FQGTGA. This CDR3 has 13 residues. The ends were cut back, 4 bases at V and 3 bases at J, with 8 bases in the middle. The CDR3 nucleotides read TGTGCCAGCAGCTATCTGGGAACAGATACGCAGTATTTT. Its translation is CASSYLGTDTQYF.

The chain recombines TRBV6-5 with TRBJ2-1, with D perhaps assigned TRBD1 or TRBD2 (7 bases each). The length of the CDR3 is 16 residues. Between the trimmed V and J ends, which lost 2 bases and 8 bases, there was a span of 19 bases. Germline CDR1 is MNHEY and CDR2 is SVGAGI. The DNA of the CDR3 is TGTGCCAGCAGTTACCACGCAGGGGGAGGGCCGCATGAGCAGTTCTTC. It translates to CASSYHAGGGPHEQFF.

The chain recombines TRBV6-5 with TRBJ2-3; 9 bases fit TRBD1. The CDR3 loop spans 15 amino acids. The ends lost 7 bases at V and 3 bases at J; junction bases unmatched: 8. Germline V CDR1 and CDR2: MNHEY, SVGAGI. CDR3 protein: CASKLQGARTDTQYF. The CDR3 DNA follows: TGTGCCAGCAAACTACAGGGGGCGCGGACAGATACGCAGTATTTT.

This chain connects TRBV7-9 to TRBJ2-7, with TRBD2 matching over 12 bases. V gave up 6 bases and J gave up 2 bases; unmatched junction bases: 5. Germline lookup yields CDR1 SEHNR and CDR2 FQNEAQ (reference sequence). The CDR3 sequence is 15 residues long. In DNA, the CDR3 is TGTGCCAGCAGAACGACTAGCGGGGGCACCTACGAGCAGTACTTC. Translating it yields CASRTTSGGTYEQYF.

The V and J genes are TRBV18 and TRBJ1-5; D gene uncertain. V dropped 4 bases and J dropped 0 bases, with 13 bases sitting between them. The CDR3 length is 16 residues. From germline, CDR1 is KGHSH and CDR2 LQKENI. CDR3 coding DNA: TGTGCCAGCTCACGGTTGCAAGCCTATAGCAATCAGCCCCAGCATTTT. Protein sequence: CASSRLQAYSNQPQHF. The entire variable domain, with the rest obtained from reference TRBV18 and TRBJ1-5, is as follows: NAGVMQNPRHLVRRRGQEARLRCSPMKGHSHVYWYRQLPEEGLKFMVYLQKENIIDESGMPKERFSAEFPKEGPSILRIQQVVRGDSAAYFCASSRLQAYSNQPQHFGDGTRLSIL.

The chain has TRBV14 and TRBJ2-1; D is ambiguous. CDR3 size: 14 residues. Germline V gene data show CDR1 as SGHDN and CDR2 as FVKESK. Trimming stripped 3 bases from V and 7 bases from J, with 13 bases between. CDR3 coding DNA: TGTGCCAGCAGCCAGGGCTTCCTAGGTAATGAGCAGTTCTTC. It translates to CASSQGFLGNEQFF.

This clone was found once. One end of the junction is discordant with germline, which a read error may explain. This chain links TRBV11-2 with TRBJ1-5, with D hard to call. This CDR3 is built from 13 residues. The germline V gene has CDR1 SGHAT and CDR2 FQNNGV. DNA for the CDR3: TGTGCCAGCACCTTAGGATTAGGCCAGCCCCAGCATTTT. Its translation is CASTLGLGQPQHF.

This clone was counted between two and nine times. The chain couples TRBV5-1 to TRBJ2-3; the match to TRBD2 covers 9 bases. This CDR3 region has 18 residues. Looked up from germline, CDR1 is SGHRS and CDR2 is YFSETQ. The J segment lost 0 bases and the V segment lost 2 bases, leaving 10 bases of the junction unmatched. CDR3 DNA: TGCGCCAGCAGCTTACAGGGAAGCACTAGCGGGAGCACAGATACGCAGTATTTT. Protein sequence: CASSLQGSTSGSTDTQYF. The full variable domain, in which reference TRBV5-1 and TRBJ2-3 provide the parts outside the CDR3, is KAGVTQTPRYLIKTRGQQVTLSCSPISGHRSVSWYQQTPGQGLQFLFEYFSETQRNKGNFPGRFSGRQFSNSRSEMNVSTLELGDSALYLCASSLQGSTSGSTDTQYFGPGTRLTVL.